This T cell receptor (beta chain) stems from a study of T cell responses to AZD1222 COVID-19 vaccine. Findings and caveats of the study: Dominant at 160-218 and 743-854, vaccine-associated CD4 TCRs also spanned spike.

The germline gives CDR1 SNHLY, CDR2 FYNNEI. With 3 bases removed from V and 7 bases from J, the gap between germline ends came to 12 bases. This CDR3 comprises 13 residues. For this clone: Its antigen remains unidentified.

Profiling relied on immunoSEQ multiplex PCR, and the TCRdb table lists in-frame clones only, not all of them. The top ten hold under 1.5% of the sample, which has 150,000 to 200,000 clones, under 95% seen once. Sequencing was performed on peripheral blood, taken 28 days after the second AZD1222 dose. The TCR was taken from an adult who received the AZD1222 COVID-19 vaccine. The genes are TRBV2 and TRBJ1-2; maybe TRBD1 (5 bases). CDR3 residues: CASSDPGLLGYTF. DNA of the CDR3: TGTGCCAGCAGTGATCCAGGGTTGCTTGGCTACACCTTC. The full variable domain, rest sourced from reference TRBV2 and TRBJ1-2, is EPEVTQTPSHQVTQMGQEVILRCVPISNHLYFYWYRQILGQKVEFLVSFYNNEISEKSEIFDDQFSVERPDGSNFTLKIRSTKLEDSAMYFCASSDPGLLGYTFGSGTRLTVV.